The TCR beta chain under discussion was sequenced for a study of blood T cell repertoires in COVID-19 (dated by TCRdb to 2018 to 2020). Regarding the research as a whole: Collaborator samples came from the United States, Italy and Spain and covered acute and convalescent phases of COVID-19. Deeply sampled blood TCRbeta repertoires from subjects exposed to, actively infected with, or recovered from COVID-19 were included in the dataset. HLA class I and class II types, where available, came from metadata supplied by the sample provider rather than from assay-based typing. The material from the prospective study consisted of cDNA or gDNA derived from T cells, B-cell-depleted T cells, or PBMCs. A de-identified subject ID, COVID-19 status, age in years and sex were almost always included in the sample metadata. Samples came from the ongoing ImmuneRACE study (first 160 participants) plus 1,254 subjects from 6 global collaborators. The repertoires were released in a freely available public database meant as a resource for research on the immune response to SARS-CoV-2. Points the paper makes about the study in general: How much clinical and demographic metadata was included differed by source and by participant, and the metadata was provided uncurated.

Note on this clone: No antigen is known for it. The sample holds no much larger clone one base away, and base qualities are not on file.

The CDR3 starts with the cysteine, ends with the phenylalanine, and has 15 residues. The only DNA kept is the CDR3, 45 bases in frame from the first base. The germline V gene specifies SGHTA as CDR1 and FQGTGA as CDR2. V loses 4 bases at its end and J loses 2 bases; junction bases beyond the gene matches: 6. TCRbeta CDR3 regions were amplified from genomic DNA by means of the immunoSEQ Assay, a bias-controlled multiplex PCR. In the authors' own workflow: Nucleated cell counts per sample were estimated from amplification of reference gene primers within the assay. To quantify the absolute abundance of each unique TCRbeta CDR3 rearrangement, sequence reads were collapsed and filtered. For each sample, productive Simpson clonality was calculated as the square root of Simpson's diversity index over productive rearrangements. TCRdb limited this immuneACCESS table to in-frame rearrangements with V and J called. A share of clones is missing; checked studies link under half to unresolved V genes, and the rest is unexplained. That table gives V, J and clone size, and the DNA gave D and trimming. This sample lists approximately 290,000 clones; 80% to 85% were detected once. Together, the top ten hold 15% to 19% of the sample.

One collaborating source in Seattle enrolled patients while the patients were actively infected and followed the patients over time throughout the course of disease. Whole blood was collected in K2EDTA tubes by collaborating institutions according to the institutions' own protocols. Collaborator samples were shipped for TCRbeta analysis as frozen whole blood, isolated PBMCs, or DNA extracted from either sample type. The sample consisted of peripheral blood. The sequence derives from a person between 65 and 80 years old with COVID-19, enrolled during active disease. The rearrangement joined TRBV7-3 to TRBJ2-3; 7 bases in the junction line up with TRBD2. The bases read TGTGCCAGCAGCTCAAAAGCGGGATTCACAGATACGCAGTATTTT. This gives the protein CASSSKAGFTDTQYF.